One T cell receptor beta chain is described in this entry. Its antigen is still unknown. The data originate from a study of post-analysis software for immune sequencing data. Overall study results and limits: The five TRBV segments detected at higher frequency in patients than in controls included TRBV5-6, TRBV5-1 and TRBV20-1.

Tagging with unique molecular identifiers was a feature of the TCR beta cDNA libraries. TCRdb re-called the PCR reads with MiXCR, one entry per CDR3 protein. The sample has approximately 690,000 distinct CDR3 sequences; about 60% are singletons. This CDR3 has 15 residues. The germline V gene has CDR1 ENHRY and CDR2 SYGVKD. V was clipped by 6 bases and J by 1 base; unmatched bases: 6. Material for sequencing was blood. The TCR sequence derives from a girl aged 2 to 10 with multiple sclerosis. The V call is TRBV10-3, the J call TRBJ2-5, with TRBD2 matching over 9 bases. As DNA, the CDR3 is TGTGCCATCAGGGACAGACTAGCGGCCCAAGAGACCCAGTACTTC. As protein: CAIRDRLAAQETQYF.